The sequence of this T cell receptor (beta chain) was determined in a study of T cell changes during pregnancy in multiple sclerosis. With 4 bases clipped from V and 8 bases from J, the junction kept 5 bases outside the gene matches. The germline V gene has CDR1 MGHDK and CDR2 SYGVNS. The CDR3 consists of 13 residues. The method was immunoSEQ multiplex PCR; TCRdb's version includes in-frame clones alone and lacks a portion of them. The sample contains 20,000 or so clones, about 87% of which appear only once. The specimen was CD8+ T cells from peripheral blood mononuclear cells, collected in the second trimester of pregnancy. The sequence derives from a female donor in good health, enrolled as a control in a pregnancy study. J is TRBJ1-2 and V is TRBV25-1, with 9 bases fitting TRBD1. The CDR3 region is CASSGDRAAGYTF. CDR3 DNA sequence: TGTGCCAGCAGTGGGGACAGGGCGGCCGGCTACACCTTC.